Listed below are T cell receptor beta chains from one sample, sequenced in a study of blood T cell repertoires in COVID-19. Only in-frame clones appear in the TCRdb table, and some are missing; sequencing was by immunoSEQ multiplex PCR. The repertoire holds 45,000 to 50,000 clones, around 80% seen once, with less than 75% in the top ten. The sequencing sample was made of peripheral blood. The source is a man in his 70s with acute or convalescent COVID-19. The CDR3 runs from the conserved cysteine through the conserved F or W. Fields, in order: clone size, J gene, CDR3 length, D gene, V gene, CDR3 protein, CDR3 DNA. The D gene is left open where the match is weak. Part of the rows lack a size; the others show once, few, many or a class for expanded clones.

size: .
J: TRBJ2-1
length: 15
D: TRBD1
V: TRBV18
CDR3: CASSPNTGGYNEQFF
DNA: TGTGCCAGCTCACCGAACACAGGGGGTTACAATGAGCAGTTCTTC

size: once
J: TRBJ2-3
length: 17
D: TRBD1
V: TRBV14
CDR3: CASSQDFRTGGSDTQYF
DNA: TGTGCCAGCAGCCAAGATTTCAGGACAGGGGGGTCAGATACGCAGTATTTT

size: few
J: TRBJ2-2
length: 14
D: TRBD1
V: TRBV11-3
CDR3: CASSPGTGTGELFF
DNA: TGTGCCAGCAGCCCCGGGACAGGCACCGGGGAGCTGTTTTTT

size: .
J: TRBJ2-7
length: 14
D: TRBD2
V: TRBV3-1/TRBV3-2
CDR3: CASSLGLDPYEQYF
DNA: TGTGCCAGCAGCCTGGGACTAGATCCCTACGAGCAGTACTTC

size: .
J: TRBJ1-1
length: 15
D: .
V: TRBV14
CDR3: CASSQGRRPNTEAFF
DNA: TGTGCCAGCAGCCAGGGGAGGCGGCCGAACACTGAAGCTTTCTTT

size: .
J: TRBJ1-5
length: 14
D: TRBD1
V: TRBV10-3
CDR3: CAISLDRVNQPQHF
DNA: TGTGCCATCAGCCTAGACAGGGTGAATCAGCCCCAGCATTTT

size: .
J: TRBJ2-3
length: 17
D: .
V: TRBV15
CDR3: CATSPTRVQISTDTQYF
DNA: TGTGCCACCAGTCCAACGAGGGTTCAGATTAGCACAGATACGCAGTATTTT

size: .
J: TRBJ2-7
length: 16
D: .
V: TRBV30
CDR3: CAWSSSLGQGTYEQYF
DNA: TGTGCCTGGAGTTCTAGTTTAGGCCAGGGGACCTACGAGCAGTACTTC

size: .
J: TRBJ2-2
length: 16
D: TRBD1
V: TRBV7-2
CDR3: CASSLAGTGGTGELFF
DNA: TGTGCCAGCAGCTTAGCAGGGACAGGGGGCACCGGGGAGCTGTTTTTT

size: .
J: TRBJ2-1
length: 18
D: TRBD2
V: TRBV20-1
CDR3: CSASEGLAGPSSYNEQFF
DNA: TGCAGTGCTAGTGAGGGACTAGCGGGCCCGAGCTCCTACAATGAGCAGTTCTTC

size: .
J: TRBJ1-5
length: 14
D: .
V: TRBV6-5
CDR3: CATARGNSNQPQHF
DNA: TGTGCCACCGCCAGAGGGAATAGCAATCAGCCCCAGCATTTT

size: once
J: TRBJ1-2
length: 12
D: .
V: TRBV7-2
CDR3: CASSTSGYGYTF
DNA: TGTGCCAGCAGTACCAGTGGCTATGGCTACACCTTC

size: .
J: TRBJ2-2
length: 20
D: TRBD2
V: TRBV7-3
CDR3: CASSRIALAGHGANTGELFF
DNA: TGTGCCAGCAGCCGCATCGCGCTAGCGGGGCACGGCGCGAACACCGGGGAGCTGTTTTTT

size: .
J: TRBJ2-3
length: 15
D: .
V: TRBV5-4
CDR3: CASSWGSGSTDTQYF
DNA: TGTGCCAGCAGCTGGGGGAGCGGGAGCACAGATACGCAGTATTTT

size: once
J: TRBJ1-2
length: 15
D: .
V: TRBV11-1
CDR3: CASSLNILAPYGYTF
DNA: TGTGCCAGCAGCTTAAATATCCTAGCGCCTTATGGCTACACCTTC

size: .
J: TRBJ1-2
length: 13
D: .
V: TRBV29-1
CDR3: CSVEGGAGYGYTF
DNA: TGCAGCGTTGAAGGGGGCGCGGGGTATGGCTACACCTTC

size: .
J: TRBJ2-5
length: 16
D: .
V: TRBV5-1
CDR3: CASSFRGGGLQETQYF
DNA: TGCGCCAGCAGCTTCCGTGGGGGGGGCCTCCAAGAGACCCAGTACTTC

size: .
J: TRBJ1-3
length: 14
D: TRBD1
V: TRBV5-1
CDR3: CASSPGTGGNTIYF
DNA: TGCGCCAGCAGCCCTGGGACAGGGGGCAACACCATATATTTT

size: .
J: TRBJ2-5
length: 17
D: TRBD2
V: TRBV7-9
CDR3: CASSPRVAGEGEETQYF
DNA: TGTGCCAGCAGCCCGCGGGTAGCGGGAGAAGGAGAAGAGACCCAGTACTTC

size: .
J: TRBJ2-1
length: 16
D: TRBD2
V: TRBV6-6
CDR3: CASIQGLADSYNEQFF
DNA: TGTGCCAGCATACAGGGACTAGCGGACTCCTACAATGAGCAGTTCTTC

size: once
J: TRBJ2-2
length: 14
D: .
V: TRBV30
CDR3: CASPGDKNTGELFF
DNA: TGTGCCTCCCCCGGGGACAAAAACACCGGGGAGCTGTTTTTT

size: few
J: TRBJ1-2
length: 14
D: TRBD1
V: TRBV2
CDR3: CASSRQGPNYGYTF
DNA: TGTGCCAGCAGTAGACAGGGCCCTAACTATGGCTACACCTTC

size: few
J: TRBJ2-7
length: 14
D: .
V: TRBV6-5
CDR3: CASSYSGRGYEQYF
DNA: TGTGCCAGCAGTTACTCGGGCAGGGGATACGAGCAGTACTTC

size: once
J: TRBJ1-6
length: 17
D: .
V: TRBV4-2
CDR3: CASSQGGTSSYNSPLHF
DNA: TGTGCCAGCAGCCAAGGAGGGACAAGCTCCTATAATTCACCCCTCCACTTT

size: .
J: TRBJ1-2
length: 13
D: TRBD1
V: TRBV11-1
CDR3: CASSRTGGAGYTF
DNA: TGTGCCAGCAGCCGGACAGGGGGGGCTGGCTACACCTTC

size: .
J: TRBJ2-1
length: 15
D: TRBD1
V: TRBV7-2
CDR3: CASSSSGRGHNEQFF
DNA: TGTGCCAGCAGCTCCTCCGGAAGGGGGCACAATGAGCAGTTCTTC

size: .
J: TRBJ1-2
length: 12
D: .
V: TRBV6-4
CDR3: CASSAGGGGYTF
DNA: TGTGCCAGCAGTGCTGGGGGGGGTGGCTACACCTTC

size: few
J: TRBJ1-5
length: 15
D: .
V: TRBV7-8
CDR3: CASSSGRGSNQPQHF
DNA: TGTGCCAGCAGCTCGGGCCGGGGGAGCAATCAGCCCCAGCATTTT

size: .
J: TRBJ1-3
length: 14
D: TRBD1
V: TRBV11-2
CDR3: CASSSTGAGNTIYF
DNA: TGTGCCAGCAGCTCAACAGGGGCCGGAAACACCATATATTTT

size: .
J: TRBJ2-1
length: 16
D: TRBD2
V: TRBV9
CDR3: CASSGARTSGIGEQFF
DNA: TGTGCCAGCAGCGGGGCCAGGACTAGCGGGATAGGTGAGCAGTTCTTC

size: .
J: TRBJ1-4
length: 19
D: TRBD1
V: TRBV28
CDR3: CASSFTGTGALWANEKLFF
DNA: TGTGCCAGCAGTTTCACCGGGACAGGGGCTCTGTGGGCTAATGAAAAACTGTTTTTT

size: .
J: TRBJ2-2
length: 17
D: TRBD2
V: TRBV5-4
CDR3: CASSFPAGGRSTGELFF
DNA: TGTGCCAGCAGCTTCCCAGCGGGAGGTCGTAGCACCGGGGAGCTGTTTTTT

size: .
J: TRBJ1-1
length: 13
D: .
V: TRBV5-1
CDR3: CASSLRGGTEAFF
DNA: TGCGCCAGCAGCTTGCGCGGGGGCACTGAAGCTTTCTTT

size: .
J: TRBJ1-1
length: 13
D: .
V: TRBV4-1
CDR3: CASSQDSGTEAFF
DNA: TGCGCCAGCAGCCAAGATTCGGGGACTGAAGCTTTCTTT

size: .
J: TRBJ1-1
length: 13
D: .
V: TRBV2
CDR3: CASSEARGTEAFF
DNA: TGTGCCAGCAGTGAAGCTAGGGGAACTGAAGCTTTCTTT

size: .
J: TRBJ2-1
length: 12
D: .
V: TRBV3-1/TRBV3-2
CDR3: CASSSFGNEQFF
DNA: TGTGCCAGCAGCTCATTCGGCAATGAGCAGTTCTTC

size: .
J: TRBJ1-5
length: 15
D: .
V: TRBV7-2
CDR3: CASSPQAGSNQPQHF
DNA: TGTGCCAGCAGCCCACAGGCGGGGAGCAATCAGCCCCAGCATTTT

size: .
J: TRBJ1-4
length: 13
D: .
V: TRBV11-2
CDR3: CASSLAGNEKLFF
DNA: TGTGCCAGCAGCTTAGCAGGGAATGAAAAACTGTTTTTT

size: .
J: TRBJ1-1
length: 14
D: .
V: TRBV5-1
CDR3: CASSFAGTFSEAFF
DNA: TGCGCCAGCAGCTTCGCTGGGACTTTCTCTGAAGCTTTCTTT

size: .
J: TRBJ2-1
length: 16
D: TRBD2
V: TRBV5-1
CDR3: CASSLAPSGANNEQFF
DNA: TGCGCCAGCAGCTTGGCCCCTAGCGGGGCAAACAATGAGCAGTTCTTC

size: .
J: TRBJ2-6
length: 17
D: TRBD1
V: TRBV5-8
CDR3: CASSLTGVYSGANVLTF
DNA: TGTGCCAGCAGCTTAACAGGGGTTTACTCTGGGGCCAACGTCCTGACTTTC

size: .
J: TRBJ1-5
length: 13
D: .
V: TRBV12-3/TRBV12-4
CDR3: CASSLAHGQPQHF
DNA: TGTGCCAGCAGTTTAGCGCACGGGCAGCCCCAGCATTTT

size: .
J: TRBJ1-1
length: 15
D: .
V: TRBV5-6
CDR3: CASSSTRGIGTEAFF
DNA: TGTGCCAGCAGCTCGACGCGAGGTATTGGCACTGAAGCTTTCTTT

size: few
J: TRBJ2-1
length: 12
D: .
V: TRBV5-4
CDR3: CASSLVLNEQFF
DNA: TGTGCCAGCAGCTTGGTACTCAATGAGCAGTTCTTC

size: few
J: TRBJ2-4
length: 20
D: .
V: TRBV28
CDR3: CASSLSASRISHWAKNIQYF
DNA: TGTGCCAGCAGTTTATCAGCGAGTAGAATCAGCCACTGGGCCAAAAACATTCAGTACTTC

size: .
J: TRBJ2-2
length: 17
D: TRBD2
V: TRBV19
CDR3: CASSKKTSGRGTGELFF
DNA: TGTGCCAGTAGTAAAAAGACTAGCGGGAGGGGCACCGGGGAGCTGTTTTTT

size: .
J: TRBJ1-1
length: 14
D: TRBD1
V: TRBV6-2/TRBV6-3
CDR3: CASSSGQGDTEAFF
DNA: TGTGCCAGCAGTTCGGGACAGGGAGACACTGAAGCTTTCTTT

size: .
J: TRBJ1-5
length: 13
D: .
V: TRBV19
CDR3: CASSYNSGQPQHF
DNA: TGTGCCAGTAGCTACAATAGCGGTCAGCCCCAGCATTTT

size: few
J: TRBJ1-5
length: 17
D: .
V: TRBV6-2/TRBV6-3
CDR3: CASSFPHRHRDDQPQHF
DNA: TGTGCCAGCAGTTTCCCACATAGACACAGAGACGATCAGCCCCAGCATTTT

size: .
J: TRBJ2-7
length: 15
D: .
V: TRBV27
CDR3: CASGLLGEGLREQYF
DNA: TGTGCCAGCGGTTTGTTGGGTGAGGGTCTACGGGAGCAGTACTTC

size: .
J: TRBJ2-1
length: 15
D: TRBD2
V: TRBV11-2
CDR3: CASSTTSGNLNEQFF
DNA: TGTGCCAGCAGCACTACTAGCGGGAACCTTAATGAGCAGTTCTTC

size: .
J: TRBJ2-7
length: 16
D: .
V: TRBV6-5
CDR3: CASSYIGRFDSYEQYF
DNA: TGTGCCAGCAGTTACATTGGCAGATTTGACTCCTACGAGCAGTACTTC

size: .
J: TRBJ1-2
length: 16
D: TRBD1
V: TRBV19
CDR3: CASSIRQGDSSYGYTF
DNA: TGTGCCAGTAGTATTAGACAGGGGGACAGCAGCTATGGCTACACCTTC

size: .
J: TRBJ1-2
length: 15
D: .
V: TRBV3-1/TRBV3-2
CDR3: CASSQDLAANYGYTF
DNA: TGTGCCAGCAGCCAAGACCTGGCAGCTAACTATGGCTACACCTTC

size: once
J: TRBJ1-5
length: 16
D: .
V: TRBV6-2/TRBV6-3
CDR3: CASSYLRTASKRPQHF
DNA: TGTGCCAGCAGTTACTTAAGGACAGCGAGTAAGAGGCCCCAGCATTTT

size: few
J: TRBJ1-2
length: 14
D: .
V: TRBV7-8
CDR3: CASSSLRSYYGYTF
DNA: TGTGCCAGCAGCTCTTTGAGGTCCTACTATGGCTACACCTTC